This T cell receptor (beta chain) is drawn from a study of T cell responses to AZD1222 COVID-19 vaccine. Trimming took 1 base from V and 1 from J, leaving 12 bases between them. The CDR3 runs to 15 residues. CDR1 and CDR2 from the germline V gene are SGHDT and YYEEEE. This clone occurred once. Sequencing was performed with immunoSEQ multiplex PCR; in TCRdb, only in-frame clones are kept and a portion is missing. The table shows 100,000 to 150,000 clones, with around 92% occurring only once. This material consisted of peripheral blood, taken on day 0 of AZD1222 vaccination. The V and J genes are TRBV5-6 and TRBJ2-7; D call uncertain. This clonotype originated in an adult in good health. CDR3 in amino acids: CASSLTDRGSYEQYF. DNA of the CDR3: TGTGCCAGCAGCTTGACGGACCGAGGTTCCTACGAGCAGTACTTC.